A single sample is the source of the 4 T cell receptor beta chains below, sequenced in a study of molecular identifiers for immune sequencing clone quantification. Each CDR3 protein is one row after TCRdb ran MiXCR on the PCR reads. The sample has almost 20,000 distinct CDR3 sequences, 20% to 25% seen once; the top ten hold about 6.4%. The sample was naive CD8+ T cells from blood, with Jurkat cell RNA spiked in. Subset defined: FACS-sorted CD8+CD4-CCR7+CD45RA+ naive T cells. The source is a human donor in good health. Some libraries in this study had Jurkat cell RNA spiked in.

The genes are TRBV6-1 and TRBJ2-7; 11 bases line up with TRBD2. From germline, CDR1 is MNHNS and CDR2 SASEGT. The CDR3 is 17 amino acids. V lost 2 bases, J lost 4 bases, and 10 bases stayed unmatched. The CDR3 sequence: CASSESPTSGSRYEQYF. CDR3 coding DNA: TGTGCCAGCAGTGAATCCCCTACTAGCGGGAGTCGGTACGAGCAGTACTTC.

The table lists this clonotype with many counts. The chain has TRBV13 and TRBJ1-3; D is ambiguous. V lost 7 bases to trimming and J lost 4 bases, with 17 bases between them. CDR3 length: 15 residues. CDR1 is PRHDT, CDR2 FYEKMQ, per germline (reference sequence). CDR3: CASTPLSDKGNTIYF. The CDR3 bases are TGTGCCAGCACCCCTTTGAGCGACAAGGGAAACACCATATATTTT.

This clonotype showed up many times. The gene calls are TRBV9 and TRBJ1-1; a possible D gene is TRBD1 (6 bases). Germline CDR1 reads SGDLS; CDR2 reads YYNGEE. V was cut by 3 bases and J by 2 bases, with 11 bases left in between. This CDR3 has 14 residues. CDR3 bases: TGTGCCAGCAGCGCCGGGACACCTAACACTGAAGCTTTCTTT. Protein: CASSAGTPNTEAFF.

This clonotype showed up just once. The chain uses TRBV27 and TRBJ2-7, with D perhaps assigned TRBD1 or TRBD2 (5 bases each). This CDR3 has 18 residues. Germline V gene sequence: CDR1 MNHEY, CDR2 SMNVEV (reference sequence). The V and J ends lost 5 bases and 0 bases respectively, with 23 bases between them. The CDR3 loop reads CASSQGEGPFQYSYEQYF. The CDR3 DNA reads as TGTGCCAGCAGTCAGGGTGAGGGGCCATTTCAGTACTCCTACGAGCAGTACTTC.